This is a list of T cell receptor beta chains from one sample in a study of shared clonotypes between healthy human individuals. Sequenced by immunoSEQ multiplex PCR; TCRdb stores in-frame clones only, minus some. This table has about 2.3 million clones, roughly 92% appearing once. The material sequenced was naive CD4+ T cells from PBMCs. The receptors originated from a man aged 18 to 30 in good health. Some clones in this sample may be carry-over from other donors' samples. CDR3s include the opening cysteine and the closing phenylalanine or tryptophan. A D gene is named only where the DNA matches it firmly. Clone size is given for some rows only: seen once, a few or many times, or a class if the clone is expanded.

V	size	J	D	CDR3	DNA
TRBV18	once	TRBJ2-7	.	CASSPPSVSATYEQYF	TGTGCCAGCTCACCACCGTCTGTTAGCGCGACCTACGAGCAGTACTTC
TRBV4-3	.	TRBJ2-5	TRBD2	CASSQGLAGETQYF	TGCGCCAGCAGCCAAGGACTAGCGGGAGAGACCCAGTACTTC
TRBV28	.	TRBJ2-7	TRBD1	CASSLGNRGYEQYF	TGTGCCAGCAGTTTAGGGAACAGGGGCTACGAGCAGTACTTC
TRBV28	.	TRBJ2-2	.	CASCTATTGELFF	TGTGCCAGCTGTACAGCCACCACCGGGGAGCTGTTTTTT
TRBV19	.	TRBJ2-5	TRBD2	CASSMGLWTSGIKEETQYF	TGTGCCAGTAGTATGGGCCTCTGGACTAGCGGTATAAAGGAGGAGACCCAGTACTTC
TRBV7-8	.	TRBJ2-7	TRBD1	CASSPQPGQGQYEQYF	TGTGCCAGCAGCCCACAGCCGGGACAGGGCCAGTACGAGCAGTACTTC
TRBV9	.	TRBJ2-3	.	CASSVASFGGTDTQYF	TGTGCCAGCAGCGTAGCCAGTTTTGGGGGCACAGATACGCAGTATTTT
TRBV2	.	TRBJ1-2	TRBD1	CASRMDRNYGYTF	TGTGCCAGCAGAATGGACAGGAACTATGGCTACACCTTC
TRBV18	.	TRBJ2-1	.	CASSPDGGAWAAQFF	TGTGCCAGCTCACCTGATGGGGGGGCTTGGGCGGCGCAGTTCTTC
TRBV19	.	TRBJ2-4	.	CASSMGPINIQYF	TGTGCCAGTAGTATGGGGCCAATTAACATTCAGTACTTC
TRBV11-2	.	TRBJ2-1	TRBD1	CASSPPPQGVANEQFF	TGTGCCAGCAGCCCCCCCCCACAGGGGGTGGCCAATGAGCAGTTCTTC
TRBV7-3	.	TRBJ1-2	.	CASSKTGTLDGYTF	TGTGCCAGCAGCAAGACAGGAACTTTGGATGGCTACACCTTC
TRBV4-3	.	TRBJ2-3	TRBD2	CASSQDRLAGDGTQYF	TGCGCCAGCAGCCAAGATCGACTAGCGGGAGATGGTACGCAGTATTTT
TRBV5-5	.	TRBJ1-2	.	CASSSGQANTF	TGTGCCAGCAGCTCGGGACAAGCCAACACCTTC
TRBV14	.	TRBJ2-3	TRBD2	CASSQAKLAGITDTQYF	TGTGCCAGCAGCCAAGCTAAACTAGCGGGAATCACAGATACGCAGTATTTT
TRBV18	.	TRBJ2-5	TRBD2	CASSPTLAGEETQYF	TGTGCCAGCTCACCGACGCTAGCGGGAGAAGAGACCCAGTACTTC
TRBV30	.	TRBJ1-5	.	CAWSRNSFSNQPQHF	TGTGCCTGGAGTCGAAACAGCTTCAGCAATCAGCCCCAGCATTTT
TRBV6-1	.	TRBJ1-2	TRBD1	CASSELRQGGYTF	TGTGCCAGCAGTGAATTAAGACAGGGTGGCTACACCTTC
TRBV7-9	.	TRBJ2-3	.	CASSVGSTKADTQYF	TGTGCCAGCAGCGTAGGGTCCACTAAGGCAGATACGCAGTATTTT
TRBV28	.	TRBJ1-1	.	CASRPGQTNTEAFF	TGTGCCAGCAGACCCGGACAGACGAACACTGAAGCTTTCTTT
TRBV7-9	.	TRBJ1-2	TRBD1	CASSPAGTEANTF	TGTGCCAGCAGCCCCGCGGGGACAGAAGCCAACACCTTC
TRBV9	.	TRBJ1-4	.	CASSVGFNEKLFF	TGTGCCAGCAGCGTTGGGTTTAATGAAAAACTGTTTTTT
TRBV5-1	.	TRBJ2-7	TRBD2	CASSDGLAGVYEQYF	TGCGCCAGCAGCGATGGACTAGCGGGAGTCTACGAGCAGTACTTC
TRBV27	.	TRBJ2-1	.	CASSFLFRKTYNEQFF	TGTGCCAGCAGTTTTCTCTTTCGGAAGACCTACAATGAGCAGTTCTTC